A selection of T cell receptor beta chains follows, all from one sample in a study of CD8 T cells in Susac syndrome. A single record per CDR3 protein comes from TCRdb applying MiXCR to the immunoSEQ multiplex PCR reads. The sample carries approximately 170,000 distinct CDR3 sequences, about 90% recorded once. Sequenced input: CD4+ T cells from PBMCs. Source of these receptors: a human donor in good health. CDR3s include the opening cysteine and the closing phenylalanine or tryptophan. A D gene is named only where the DNA matches it firmly. Rows give clone size only sometimes, using once, few, many, or a class for an expanded clone.

d_call	v_call	clone_size	j_call	cdr3_aa	cdr3_nt
TRBD2	TRBV25-1	-	TRBJ2-3	CASSDPFPTSGRKCSTDTQYF	TGTGCCAGCAGTGATCCCTTCCCGACTAGCGGGAGGAAGTGTAGCACAGATACGCAGTATTTT
TRBD1	TRBV6-5	once	TRBJ1-2	CASGPTGGHGYTF	TGTGCCAGCGGACCGACAGGGGGTCATGGCTACACCTTC
TRBD1	TRBV5-6	once	TRBJ2-7	CASSLQGTGTYEQYF	TGTGCCAGCAGCTTGCAAGGGACAGGGACCTACGAGCAGTACTTC
TRBD1	TRBV11-1	-	TRBJ2-4	CASSSRTGSGNIQYF	TGTGCCAGCAGCTCCAGGACAGGGTCGGGAAACATTCAGTACTTC
TRBD1	TRBV6-6	-	TRBJ2-7	CASSNSKTGGQYEQYF	TGTGCCAGCAGCAACTCCAAAACAGGGGGGCAATACGAGCAGTACTTC
TRBD1	TRBV5-1	-	TRBJ1-1	CASSPGGTAMNTEAFF	TGCGCCAGCAGCCCCGGGGGGACAGCGATGAACACTGAAGCTTTCTTT
-	TRBV12-3/TRBV12-4	-	TRBJ1-2	CASSLREGGYTF	TGTGCCAGCAGTTTGAGAGAAGGGGGCTACACCTTC
-	TRBV6-2/TRBV6-3	-	TRBJ2-5	CASSVHGREYQETQYF	TGTGCCAGCAGTGTCCACGGCCGGGAGTACCAAGAGACCCAGTACTTC
TRBD1	TRBV12-3/TRBV12-4	-	TRBJ1-3	CASSSTGGGNTIYF	TGTGCCAGCAGTTCTACAGGGGGCGGAAACACCATATATTTT
-	TRBV20-1	-	TRBJ1-2	CSAIRGDGYGYTF	TGCAGTGCTATCCGGGGGGATGGGTATGGCTACACCTTC
TRBD1	TRBV7-9	-	TRBJ1-4	CASNRGAGTGREKLFF	TGTGCCAGCAATCGAGGCGCGGGGACAGGACGAGAAAAACTGTTTTTT
-	TRBV12-3/TRBV12-4	-	TRBJ2-6	CASSLRRVSGANVLTF	TGTGCCAGCAGTTTGCGGCGGGTGTCTGGGGCCAACGTCCTGACTTTC
TRBD1	TRBV6-6	-	TRBJ2-2	CASSSDRAGELFF	TGTGCCAGCAGTTCCGACAGGGCCGGGGAGCTGTTTTTT
TRBD1	TRBV19	-	TRBJ2-5	CASNRDRAEETQYF	TGTGCCAGCAACCGGGACAGGGCCGAAGAGACCCAGTACTTC
TRBD1	TRBV4-3	-	TRBJ2-7	CASSQGTGLKSYEQYF	TGCGCCAGCAGCCAGGGGACAGGGCTGAAGTCCTACGAGCAGTACTTC
-	TRBV28	-	TRBJ1-4	CASSSGGTRTGLFF	TGTGCCAGCAGTTCCGGGGGAACTAGAACGGGACTGTTTTTT
TRBD1	TRBV27	-	TRBJ1-2	CASSFYLDRAMGYTF	TGTGCCAGCAGTTTCTACTTGGACAGGGCGATGGGCTACACCTTC
-	TRBV7-9	-	TRBJ2-7	CASSPGGGLSYEQYF	TGTGCCAGCAGCCCCGGAGGGGGCCTCTCCTACGAGCAGTACTTC
-	TRBV18	once	TRBJ2-4	CASSPDYQGNIQYF	TGTGCCAGCTCACCGGACTACCAGGGGAACATTCAGTACTTC
-	TRBV12-3/TRBV12-4	-	TRBJ1-1	CASSLAGETEAFF	TGTGCCAGCAGTTTGGCTGGGGAGACTGAAGCTTTCTTT
-	TRBV25-1	-	TRBJ2-7	CASSEYEGRGNYEQYF	TGTGCCAGCAGTGAATATGAAGGACGAGGGAACTACGAGCAGTACTTC
-	TRBV20-1	-	TRBJ1-1	CSAGDGIMNTEAFF	TGCAGTGCAGGGGACGGGATAATGAACACTGAAGCTTTCTTT
TRBD1	TRBV2	-	TRBJ1-2	CASRGDREYGYTF	TGTGCCAGCAGGGGGGACAGGGAGTATGGCTACACCTTC
-	TRBV5-1	-	TRBJ2-7	CASSLEWTYEQYF	TGCGCCAGCAGCTTGGAGTGGACATACGAGCAGTACTTC